The rows below give T cell receptor beta chains drawn from one sample of a study of CD8+ T cells in alopecia areata. Here immunoSEQ multiplex PCR was the method, and the copy in TCRdb shows in-frame clones only, minus some. The repertoire includes roughly 150,000 clones, about 59% of them detected once, and approximately 15% sits in the top ten. The sample was CD8+ T cells sorted from blood, taken at week 4, from a patient treated with tofacitinib. The receptor set was obtained from a human donor with alopecia areata. Both conserved end residues are part of each CDR3. The D gene is left open where the match is weak. Size values are once, few and many counts, or a class for expanded clones, and some rows have none.

>TRBD1|TRBV18|-|TRBJ1-5
TGTGCCAGCTCACCACCGGGGACAGGGAACAATCAGCCCCAGCATTTT
CASSPPGTGNNQPQHF
>TRBD2|TRBV9|-|TRBJ2-7
TGTGCCAGCAGCCCCCGGGGGGGAGCTCAGGGAGAGCAGTACTTC
CASSPRGGAQGEQYF
>TRBD1|TRBV9|-|TRBJ1-4
TGTGCCAGCAGCCTTGGGACAGCAACTAATGAAAAACTGTTTTTT
CASSLGTATNEKLFF
>-|TRBV27|medium-sized|TRBJ1-4
TGTGCCAGCAGTTTTTACCCCTCGACAGGAGATAATGAAAAACTGTTTTTT
CASSFYPSTGDNEKLFF
>TRBD1|TRBV5-6|-|TRBJ1-1
TGTGCCAGCAGCGGTGGACAGGGGGGAACTGAAGCTTTCTTT
CASSGGQGGTEAFF
>-|TRBV7-3|-|TRBJ2-6
TGTGCCAGCAGCCCTATGAGAGGGGCCAACGTCCTGACTTTC
CASSPMRGANVLTF
>-|TRBV29-1|-|TRBJ1-2
TGCAGCGTTGGGGCGGCAGGGACCGCATATGGCTACACCTTC
CSVGAAGTAYGYTF
>TRBD1|TRBV29-1|few|TRBJ2-5
TGCAGCGTTGAGCCGGGGACAGGACAAGAGACCCAGTACTTC
CSVEPGTGQETQYF
>TRBD2|TRBV30|-|TRBJ2-1
TGTGCCTGGAGTGGCCTAGCGGGGGGCTGGGAGCAGTTCTTC
CAWSGLAGGWEQFF
>-|TRBV6-5|few|TRBJ2-3
TGTGCCAGCAGTTATCTTGCGGGGACCACAGATACGCAGTATTTT
CASSYLAGTTDTQYF
>TRBD1|TRBV30|-|TRBJ2-7
TGTGCCTGGAGTCCCCCGGGACAGTTTTACGAGCAGTACTTC
CAWSPPGQFYEQYF